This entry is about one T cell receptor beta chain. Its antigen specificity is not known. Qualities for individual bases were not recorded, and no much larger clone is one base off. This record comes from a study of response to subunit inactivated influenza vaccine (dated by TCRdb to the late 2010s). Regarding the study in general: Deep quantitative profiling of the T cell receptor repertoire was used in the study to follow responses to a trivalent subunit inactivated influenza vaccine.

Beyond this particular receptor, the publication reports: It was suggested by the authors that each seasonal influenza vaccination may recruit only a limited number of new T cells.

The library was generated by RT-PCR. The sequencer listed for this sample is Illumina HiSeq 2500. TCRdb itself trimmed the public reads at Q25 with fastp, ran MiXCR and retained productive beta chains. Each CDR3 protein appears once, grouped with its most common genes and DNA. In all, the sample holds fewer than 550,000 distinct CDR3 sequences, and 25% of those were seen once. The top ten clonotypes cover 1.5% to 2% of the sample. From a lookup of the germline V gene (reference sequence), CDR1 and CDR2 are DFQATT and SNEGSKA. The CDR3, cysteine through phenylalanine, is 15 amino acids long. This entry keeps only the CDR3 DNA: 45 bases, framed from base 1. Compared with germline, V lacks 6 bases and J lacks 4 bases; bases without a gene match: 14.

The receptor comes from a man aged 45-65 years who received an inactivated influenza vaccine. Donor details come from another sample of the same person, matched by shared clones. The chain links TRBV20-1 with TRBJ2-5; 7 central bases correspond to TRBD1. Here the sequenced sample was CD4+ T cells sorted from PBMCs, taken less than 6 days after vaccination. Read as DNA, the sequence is TGCAGTGCCACTACGCCCGAGGGGGCTGGAGAGACCCAGTACTTC. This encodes CSATTPEGAGETQYF.